This record covers a single TCR beta chain. Which cohort a participant joined came from the clinical history participants gave. Donors of Cohort 3 who recovered were those that had two negative PCRs, clearance, or symptom resolution. These data are taken from a study of blood T cell repertoires in COVID-19. Looking at the study overall: Donors in the United States, Italy and Spain gave samples during acute or convalescent COVID-19.

The CDR3 is 14 residues long. Per germline, CDR1 MNHEY and CDR2 SVGAGI. Unmatched junction bases numbered 11, after V lost 9 bases and J lost 5 bases. The authors' processing: Nucleated cell number was recorded as an estimate derived from reference gene primer amplification. Assay used: immunoSEQ multiplex PCR; TCRdb lists only in-frame clones, some missing. The V and J calls and clone size are taken from that table; D and trimming were inferred from the DNA. This repertoire shows roughly 320,000 clones, 65% to 90% found once; its top ten account for around 4%. The sample taken for sequencing was PBMCs or T cells enriched from blood (not recorded which). This receptor was taken from a man aged 25-45 years who had recovered from COVID-19. This chain links TRBV6-5 with TRBJ1-2; 8 bases map to TRBD1. The CDR3 DNA sequence: TGTGCCAGTAGAACAGGGGGAGGAGGGTATGGCTACACCTTC. Amino acid sequence: CASRTGGGGYGYTF.